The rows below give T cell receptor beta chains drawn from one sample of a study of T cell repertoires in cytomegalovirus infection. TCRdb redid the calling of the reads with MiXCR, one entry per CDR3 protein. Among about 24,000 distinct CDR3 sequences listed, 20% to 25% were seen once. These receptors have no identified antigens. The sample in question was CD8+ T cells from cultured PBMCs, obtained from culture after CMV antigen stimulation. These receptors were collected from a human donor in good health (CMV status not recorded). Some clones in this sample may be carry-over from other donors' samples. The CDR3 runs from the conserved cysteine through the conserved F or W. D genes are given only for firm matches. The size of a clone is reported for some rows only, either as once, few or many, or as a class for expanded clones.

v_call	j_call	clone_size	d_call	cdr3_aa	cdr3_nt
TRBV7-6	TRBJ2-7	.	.	CASSLEQDGVYEQYF	TGTGCCAGCAGCTTAGAACAGGACGGGGTGTACGAGCAGTACTTC
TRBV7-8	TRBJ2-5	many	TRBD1	CASSAAGGLETQYF	TGTGCCAGCAGCGCAGCAGGGGGTTTAGAGACCCAGTACTTC
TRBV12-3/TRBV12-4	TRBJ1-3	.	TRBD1	CASSRGQGTAGNTIYF	TGTGCCAGCAGTCGGGGACAGGGGACGGCTGGAAACACCATATATTTT
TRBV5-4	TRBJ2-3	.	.	CASSLGTPDTQYF	TGTGCCAGCAGCTTGGGGACCCCGGATACGCAGTATTTT
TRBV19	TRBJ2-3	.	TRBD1	CASSKPTTGITDTQYF	TGTGCCAGTAGTAAACCGACGACAGGGATCACAGATACGCAGTATTTT
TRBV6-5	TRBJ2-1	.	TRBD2	CASSYLPSGGIPYNEQFF	TGTGCCAGCAGTTACCTCCCTAGCGGGGGGATCCCCTACAATGAGCAGTTCTTC
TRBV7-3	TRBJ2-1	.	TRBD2	CASRFDTSGSYNEQFF	TGTGCCAGCAGATTCGACACTAGCGGGTCCTACAATGAGCAGTTCTTC
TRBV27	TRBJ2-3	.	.	CASSLGDNRYTDTQYF	TGTGCCAGCAGTTTAGGGGATAACAGGTACACAGATACGCAGTATTTT
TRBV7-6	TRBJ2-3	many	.	CASSLAGAAQDTQYF	TGTGCCAGCAGCCTTGCGGGGGCGGCTCAAGATACGCAGTATTTT
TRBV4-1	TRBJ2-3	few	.	CATGNPQKYTQYF	TGCGCCACCGGCAACCCTCAGAAGTATACGCAGTATTTT
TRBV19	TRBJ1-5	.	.	CASSPKGGGNQPQHF	TGTGCCAGTAGCCCAAAAGGTGGAGGCAATCAGCCCCAGCATTTT
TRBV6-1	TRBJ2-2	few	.	CASGGGMNTGELFF	TGTGCCAGTGGGGGGGGCATGAACACCGGGGAGCTGTTTTTT
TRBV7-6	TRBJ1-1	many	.	CASSLRGQGNTEAFF	TGTGCCAGCAGTCTTAGGGGTCAGGGGAACACTGAAGCTTTCTTT
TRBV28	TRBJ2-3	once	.	CASSLEALGALGTYTQYF	TGTGCCAGCAGTTTAGAGGCCTTAGGGGCTTTGGGCACATATACGCAGTACTTT
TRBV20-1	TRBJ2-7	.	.	CSAAGGPREQYF	TGCAGTGCCGCCGGGGGGCCGCGCGAGCAGTACTTC
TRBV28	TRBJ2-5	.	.	CASSFAGANETQYF	TGTGCCAGCAGTTTTGCAGGGGCAAACGAGACCCAGTACTTC
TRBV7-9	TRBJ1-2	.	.	CASSQLAVGNYGYTF	TGTGCCAGCAGCCAGCTGGCCGTAGGAAACTATGGCTACACCTTC
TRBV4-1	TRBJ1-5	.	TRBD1	CASGGTGNQPQHF	TGTGCCAGCGGCGGGACAGGGAATCAGCCCCAGCATTTT
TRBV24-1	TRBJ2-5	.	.	CATSQNPGKPGGETQYF	TGTGCCACCAGTCAAAACCCGGGTAAACCTGGAGGAGAGACCCAGTACTTC
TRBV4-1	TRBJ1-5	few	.	CASSQDPGGIQPQHF	TGCGCCAGCAGCCAAGATCCAGGAGGAATTCAGCCCCAGCATTTT
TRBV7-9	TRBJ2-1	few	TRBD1	CASSLGQGGLNEQFF	TGTGCCAGCAGCTTAGGACAGGGGGGTCTCAATGAGCAGTTCTTC
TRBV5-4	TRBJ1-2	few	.	CASSTNWGNYGYTF	TGTGCCAGCAGCACCAACTGGGGTAACTATGGCTACACCTTC
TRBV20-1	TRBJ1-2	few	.	CSARDPSGLLYGYTF	TGCAGTGCTAGAGATCCGTCAGGCCTACTCTATGGCTACACCTTC
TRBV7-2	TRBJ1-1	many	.	CASSWGGLLNTEAFF	TGTGCCAGCAGCTGGGGTGGATTACTGAACACTGAAGCTTTCTTT
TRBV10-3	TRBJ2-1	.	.	CAISELREQFF	TGTGCCATCAGTGAACTCAGGGAGCAGTTCTTC
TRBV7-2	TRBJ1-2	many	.	CASSLNLEGYGYTF	TGTGCCAGCAGCTTAAACTTGGAAGGATATGGCTACACCTTC
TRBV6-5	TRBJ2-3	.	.	CASGITSTDTQYF	TGTGCCAGCGGTATAACCAGCACAGATACGCAGTATTTT
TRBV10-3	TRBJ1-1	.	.	CAIKNVASGLNTEAFF	TGTGCCATCAAAAACGTAGCATCGGGGCTGAACACTGAAGCTTTCTTT
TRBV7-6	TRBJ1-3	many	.	CASSLVDPPRNTIYF	TGTGCCAGCAGCTTAGTAGACCCCCCGCGAAACACCATATATTTT
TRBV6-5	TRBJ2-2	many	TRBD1	CASSYRTGGTGELFF	TGTGCCAGCAGTTACCGGACAGGGGGCACCGGGGAGCTGTTTTTT
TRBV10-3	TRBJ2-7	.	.	CAIRYQGEDEQYF	TGTGCCATACGCTACCAGGGAGAGGACGAGCAGTACTTC
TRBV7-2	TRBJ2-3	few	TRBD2	CASSFGTTRADTQYF	TGTGCCAGCAGCTTCGGGACTACCCGGGCAGATACGCAGTATTTT
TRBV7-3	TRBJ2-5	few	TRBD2	CASSRAGGLETQYF	TGTGCCAGCAGCCGAGCGGGGGGGCTAGAGACCCAGTACTTC